This passage covers 29 T cell receptor beta chains from one sample sequenced in a study of cytomegalovirus exposure and HLA in healthy donors. The PCR employed 60 Vbeta primers together with 13 Jbeta primers. The table came from immunoSEQ multiplex PCR; TCRdb's copy has only in-frame clones and leaves some out. The sample yields fewer than 120,000 clones, around four fifths seen once. The sample taken for sequencing was PBMCs. The receptors shown here come from a woman aged 55-75 years in good health and CMV-seropositive.

The chain carries TRBV15 and TRBJ2-7; 7 nucleotides agree with TRBD2. The germline gives CDR1 LNHNV, CDR2 YYDKDF (reference sequence). Trimming cost V 3 bases and J 4 bases; bases outside gene matches: 3. The CDR3 loop spans 13 amino acids. DNA for the CDR3: TGTGCCACCAGCAGGTCTAGCGGTTACGAGCAGTACTTC. Amino acid sequence: CATSRSSGYEQYF. Full variable domain (outside the CDR3, taken from reference TRBV15 and TRBJ2-7): DAMVIQNPRYQVTQFGKPVTLSCSQTLNHNVMYWYQQKSSQAPKLLFHYYDKDFNNEADTPDNFQSRRPNTSFCFLDIRSPGLGDTAMYLCATSRSSGYEQYFGPGTRLTVT.

The rearrangement joins TRBV5-1 to TRBJ2-7, with D perhaps TRBD2 (5 bases). V lost 4 bases and J lost 0, with 8 bases in between. The CDR3 consists of 13 residues. Germline V gene sequence: CDR1 SGHRS, CDR2 YFSETQ. CDR3 loop: CASSTGSSYEQYF. DNA of the CDR3: TGCGCCAGCAGCACGGGGAGCTCCTACGAGCAGTACTTC.

The chain is built from TRBV7-3 and TRBJ2-5; D is ambiguous. Trimming took off 5 bases at V and 9 bases at J, with 16 bases between the two ends. The CDR3 runs to 13 residues. CDR1 and CDR2 (germline): SGHTA, FQGTGA. CDR3 nucleotide sequence: TGTGCCAGCAGCCTGGTGGTCCGGTCGGCCCAGTACTTC. The encoded protein is CASSLVVRSAQYF.

Only one count was recorded for this clone. CDR3 coding DNA: TGTGCCAGCAGCTTAGTAGCGGGAGTCCCAGACCAAGAGACCCAGTACTTC. Translation: CASSLVAGVPDQETQYF. V is TRBV11-2 and J is TRBJ2-5; 9 nucleotides match TRBD2. CDR1 and CDR2 from the germline V gene are SGHAT and FQNNGV. This CDR3 has 17 amino acids. The V and J ends lost 1 base and 0 bases, in that order; junction bases with no gene match: 6.

The rearrangement links TRBV9 to TRBJ1-2, with TRBD1 matching 10 bases. The junction had 8 bases not matched to a gene; V was cut back by 2 bases and J by 7 bases. Germline V CDR1 and CDR2: SGDLS, YYNGEE. The length of the CDR3 is 15 residues. CDR3 coding DNA: TGTGCCAGCAGCGTGGAGACAGGGGGCGCCGGTGGCTACACCTTC. This sequence encodes CASSVETGGAGGYTF.

The CDR3 sequence: CASSPYSGSSYNEQFF. The CDR3 bases are TGTGCCAGCAGTCCCTATAGCGGGAGTTCCTACAATGAGCAGTTCTTC. The chain is built from TRBV7-3 and TRBJ2-1; 9 bases match TRBD2. CDR1 and CDR2 (germline): SGHTA, FQGTGA. The CDR3 loop spans 16 amino acids. Trimming took 6 bases from V and 1 from J; bases not matched to a gene: 7.

The J gene is TRBJ2-5, the V gene TRBV11-2, with TRBD2 matching 10 bases. Trimming removed 1 base from V and 5 bases from J; junction bases left unmatched: 7. CDR1 is SGHAT, CDR2 FQNNGV, per germline. The CDR3 covers 16 residues. The CDR3 is CASSLATPSGSETQYF. The CDR3 DNA reads as TGTGCCAGCAGCTTAGCGACCCCTAGCGGGAGCGAGACCCAGTACTTC. Filled out from reference TRBV11-2 and TRBJ2-5, the complete variable domain reads EAGVAQSPRYKIIEKRQSVAFWCNPISGHATLYWYQQILGQGPKLLIQFQNNGVVDDSQLPKDRFSAERLKGVDSTLKIQPAKLEDSAVYLCASSLATPSGSETQYFGPGTRLLVL.

This clone was observed once. V gene TRBV5-4 combines with J gene TRBJ2-3; 7 bases line up with TRBD2. Germline V gene sequence: CDR1 SGHNT, CDR2 YYREEE (reference sequence). The CDR3 is 16 residues long. V was pared by 3 bases and J by 7 bases, with 14 bases of the junction left unmatched. The CDR3 coding sequence is TGTGCCAGCAGCTATCCCGGGGGTAGGGAGGGCCATACGCAGTATTTT. Amino acids: CASSYPGGREGHTQYF.

This chain connects TRBV5-5 to TRBJ1-1; TRBD1 aligns across 9 bases. CDR1 and CDR2 (germline): SGHKS, YYEKEE (reference sequence). The CDR3 totals 14 residues. Losses at the gene ends were 6 bases for V and 6 bases for J; bases not matched to a gene: 9. The CDR3 spells CASTLGTGLAEAFF. DNA for the CDR3: TGTGCCAGCACCCTAGGGACAGGGCTAGCTGAAGCTTTCTTT.

V and J are TRBV7-2 and TRBJ1-2, with D tentatively TRBD1 (5 bases). Per germline, CDR1 SGHTA and CDR2 FQGNSA. The CDR3 length is 16 residues. V was pared by 5 bases and J by 2 bases, with 18 bases between. The CDR3 DNA is TGTGCCAGCAGCCCGCTTGGACACGAATTAAACTATGGCTACACCTTC. As protein: CASSPLGHELNYGYTF.

V and J are TRBV11-2 and TRBJ1-2, with no clear D. Trimming stripped 1 base from V and 2 bases from J, with 8 bases between. CDR3 length equals 14 residues. Germline CDR1 reads SGHAT; CDR2 reads FQNNGV. The CDR3 DNA reads as TGTGCCAGCAGCTTAGGCACTGCCAACTATGGCTACACCTTC. It is translated as CASSLGTANYGYTF.

This clone has more than one count but fewer than ten. V gene TRBV6-1 combines with J gene TRBJ1-2; 8 bases agree with TRBD1. CDR3 length: 14 residues. Trimming removed 4 bases from V and 6 bases from J; junction bases left unmatched: 7. Germline CDR1 is MNHNS and CDR2 is SASEGT. Written as DNA, the CDR3 is TGTGCCAGCAGTGCAGGACAGGGCTGGGATGGCTACACCTTC. Its protein product is CASSAGQGWDGYTF.

The rearrangement joins TRBV29-1 to TRBJ1-4; D is ambiguous. The CDR3 contains 11 residues. CDR1 is SQVTM and CDR2 is ANQGSEA in the germline V gene. Trimming shortened V by 6 bases and J by 8 bases, and 10 bases separated the two germline ends. The CDR3 here is CSVGRSEKLFF. CDR3 coding DNA: TGCAGCGTGGGCAGAAGCGAAAAACTGTTTTTT.

The V gene is TRBV28, the J gene TRBJ2-5, with TRBD1 matching over 10 bases. The J call may be mistaken, given a closer DNA end match to TRBJ2-7. Germline CDR1 MDHEN, CDR2 SYDVKM. This CDR3 region has 13 residues. CDR3 bases: TGTGCCACCGGACAGGGGGACTCCTACGAGCAGTACTTC. Protein sequence: CATGQGDSYEQYF.

V is TRBV9 and J is TRBJ2-1; 8 nucleotides match TRBD2. The CDR3 is made up of 15 amino acids. CDR1 is SGDLS and CDR2 is YYNGEE in the germline V gene. J lost 9 bases, V lost 0 bases, and 8 bases had no gene match. The CDR3 protein is CASSVGGAGEVEQFF. In nucleotides, the CDR3 is TGTGCCAGCAGCGTAGGGGGAGCGGGAGAGGTTGAGCAGTTCTTC.

The chain couples TRBV7-2 to TRBJ2-1, with TRBD1 identical over 11 bases. In germline, CDR1 is SGHTA, CDR2 FQGNSA. This CDR3 is built from 16 residues. V shed 3 bases and J 4 bases; nucleotides not matched to a gene: 5. The CDR3 sequence: CASSLWGQGVYNEQFF. In nucleotides, the CDR3 is TGTGCCAGCAGCTTGTGGGGACAGGGGGTTTACAATGAGCAGTTCTTC. The variable domain in full, completed from reference TRBV7-2 and TRBJ2-1, reads GAGVSQSPSNKVTEKGKDVELRCDPISGHTALYWYRQSLGQGLEFLIYFQGNSAPDKSGLPSDRFSAERTGGSVSTLTIQRTQQEDSAVYLCASSLWGQGVYNEQFFGPGTRLTVL.

Details on this clone: Different DNA sequences within this sample yield the same CDR3. The chain combines TRBV5-1 with TRBJ2-2, with 9 bases matching TRBD1. V shed 4 bases and J 2 bases; nucleotides not matched to a gene: 9. The CDR3 length is 17 residues. CDR1 is SGHRS, CDR2 YFSETQ, per germline. The CDR3: CASSLAVTGGNTGELFF. DNA of the CDR3: TGCGCCAGCAGCCTGGCCGTGACAGGGGGAAACACCGGGGAGCTGTTTTTT.

The chain combines TRBV27 with TRBJ2-5; 8 bases map to TRBD2. This CDR3 is built from 16 residues. Germline V gives CDR1 MNHEY, CDR2 SMNVEV (reference sequence). Trimming took 5 bases from V and 5 from J; bases not matched to a gene: 13. Here the CDR3 DNA reads TGTGCCAGCAGTCCCGAGGGGGGGACTAGGGCTGAGACCCAGTACTTC. It codes for CASSPEGGTRAETQYF.

The chain links TRBV27 to TRBJ1-2, with 7 bases aligning to TRBD1. V gave up 6 bases and J gave up 0 bases; unmatched junction bases: 10. CDR1 is MNHEY, CDR2 SMNVEV, per germline (reference sequence). This CDR3 comprises 16 residues. CDR3 in DNA: TGTGCCAGCAGCCCGGACCGGGACAGAGCTAACTATGGCTACACCTTC. This gives the protein CASSPDRDRANYGYTF.

The chain links TRBV4-1 to TRBJ1-3, with no clear D. Germline CDR1 reads MGHRA; CDR2 reads YSYEKL. Trimming stripped 2 bases from V and 0 bases from J, with 11 bases between. The CDR3 extends over 16 amino acids. CDR3 coding DNA: TGCGCCAGCAGCCAACTCCCTGACATCTCTGGAAACACCATATATTTT. It yields the protein CASSQLPDISGNTIYF.

The chain couples TRBV9 to TRBJ1-3; perhaps TRBD1 as D (5 bases). CDR1 and CDR2 from the germline V gene are SGDLS and YYNGEE. The CDR3 has 14 amino acids. The germline V and J ends were trimmed by 4 bases and 4 bases, with 12 bases remaining between them. Here the CDR3 DNA reads TGTGCCAGCAGCCTCTGGGGGGACGGAAACACCATATATTTT. It codes for CASSLWGDGNTIYF.

V gene TRBV28 combines with J gene TRBJ1-3; no clear D. Per germline, CDR1 MDHEN and CDR2 SYDVKM. V shed 6 bases and J shed 0 bases, with 9 bases lying between them. CDR3 length: 14 amino acids. CDR3 sequence (DNA): TGTGCCAGCAGGTCTATTTCCTCTGGAAACACCATATATTTT. This codes for CASRSISSGNTIYF.

This clone has only one observation. This chain links TRBV5-1 with TRBJ2-7, with TRBD1 matching 7 bases. This CDR3 has 14 amino acids. Trimming at V came to 1 base and at J to 7 bases, leaving 8 bases not matched to a gene. Germline lookup yields CDR1 SGHRS and CDR2 YFSETQ. The CDR3 spells CASSLYRGEGEQYF. The CDR3 coding sequence is TGCGCCAGCAGCTTGTACAGGGGTGAGGGAGAGCAGTACTTC.

This chain connects TRBV2 to TRBJ2-5; possible D gene TRBD2, 6 bases. The CDR3 covers 13 residues. Germline CDR1 is SNHLY and CDR2 is FYNNEI. Between the trimmed V and J ends, which lost 7 bases and 5 bases, there was a span of 14 bases. The CDR3: CASIRERGETQYF. The DNA of the CDR3 is TGTGCCAGCATCCGGGAGCGTGGGGAGACCCAGTACTTC.

This chain connects TRBV5-4 to TRBJ2-1; a possible D gene is TRBD1 (7 bases). The CDR3 has 14 residues. In germline, CDR1 is SGHNT, CDR2 YYREEE (reference sequence). Trimming removed 4 bases from V and 9 bases from J, with 17 bases in between. Here the CDR3 reads CASSQDREVVEQFF. For the CDR3, the DNA is TGTGCCAGCAGCCAAGACAGGGAGGTGGTTGAGCAGTTCTTC. Complete variable domain (other parts from reference TRBV5-4 and TRBJ2-1): ETGVTQSPTHLIKTRGQQVTLRCSSQSGHNTVSWYQQALGQGPQFIFQYYREEENGRGNFPPRFSGLQFPNYSSELNVNALELDDSALYLCASSQDREVVEQFFGPGTRLTVL.

Note on this clone: The same CDR3 can be traced to other DNA sequences in this sample. The chain uses TRBV6-5 and TRBJ2-1; TRBD2 agrees at 7 bases. From germline, CDR1 is MNHEY and CDR2 SVGAGI. V was clipped by 0 bases and J by 4 bases; unmatched bases: 3. This CDR3 is built from 15 residues. CDR3 nucleotide sequence: TGTGCCAGCAGTTACTCGGGGGGGGATTACAATGAGCAGTTCTTC. Protein sequence: CASSYSGGDYNEQFF.

The chain joins TRBV19 to TRBJ2-1; TRBD1 might be the D (5 bases). The CDR3 totals 13 residues. V was cut by 2 bases and J by 6 bases, with 8 bases left in between. Germline V lookup: CDR1 LNHDA, CDR2 SQIVND (reference sequence). CDR3 region: CASSIQGANEQFF. The CDR3 DNA reads as TGTGCCAGTAGTATACAGGGCGCCAATGAGCAGTTCTTC.

V gene TRBV4-1 combines with J gene TRBJ1-2, with D tentatively TRBD1 (5 bases). The CDR3 extends over 12 amino acids. The V gene lost 3 bases and the J gene lost 7 bases, with 9 bases spanning the gap. The V gene's germline CDR1 is MGHRA and CDR2 YSYEKL. The CDR3 spells CASSHLGVGYTF. The CDR3 bases are TGCGCCAGCAGCCACCTAGGGGTTGGCTACACCTTC.

CDR3 amino acids: CASSYLPATTNEKLFF. CDR3 in DNA: TGTGCCAGCAGTTACCTCCCAGCGACGACTAATGAAAAACTGTTTTTT. The gene calls are TRBV6-6 and TRBJ1-4; no clear D. This CDR3 comprises 16 residues. Germline V gene sequence: CDR1 MNHNY, CDR2 SVGAGI (reference sequence). The V and J ends lost 2 bases and 2 bases respectively, with 12 bases between them.